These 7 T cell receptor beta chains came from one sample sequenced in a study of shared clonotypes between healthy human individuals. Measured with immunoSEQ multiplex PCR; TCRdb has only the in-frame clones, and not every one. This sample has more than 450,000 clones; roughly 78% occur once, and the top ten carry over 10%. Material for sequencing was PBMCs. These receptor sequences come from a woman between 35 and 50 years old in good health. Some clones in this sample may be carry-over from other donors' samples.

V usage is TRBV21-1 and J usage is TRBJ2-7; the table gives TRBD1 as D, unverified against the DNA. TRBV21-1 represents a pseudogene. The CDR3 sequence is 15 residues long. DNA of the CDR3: TGTGCCAGCAGTCATGTTGGACAGTGCAAGGACGAGCAGTACTTC. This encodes CASSHVGQCKDEQYF.

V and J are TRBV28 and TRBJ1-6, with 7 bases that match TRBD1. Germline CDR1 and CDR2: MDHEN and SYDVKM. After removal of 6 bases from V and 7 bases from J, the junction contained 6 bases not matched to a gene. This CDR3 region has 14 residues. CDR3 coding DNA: TGTGCCAGCAGCACAGGGGTCGGGAATTCACCCCTCCACTTT. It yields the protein CASSTGVGNSPLHF.

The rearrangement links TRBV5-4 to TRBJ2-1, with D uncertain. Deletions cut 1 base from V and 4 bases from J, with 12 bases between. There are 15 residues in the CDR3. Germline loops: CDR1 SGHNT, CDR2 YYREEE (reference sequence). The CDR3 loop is CASSLLAEAYNEQFF. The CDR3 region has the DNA TGTGCCAGCAGCTTGTTGGCGGAAGCGTACAATGAGCAGTTCTTC.

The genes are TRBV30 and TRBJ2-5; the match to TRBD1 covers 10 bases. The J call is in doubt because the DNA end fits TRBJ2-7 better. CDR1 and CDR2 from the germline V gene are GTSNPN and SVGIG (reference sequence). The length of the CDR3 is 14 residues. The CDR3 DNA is TGTGCCTGGGCGCCGGGACAGGGGCGATACGAGCAGTACTTC. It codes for CAWAPGQGRYEQYF.

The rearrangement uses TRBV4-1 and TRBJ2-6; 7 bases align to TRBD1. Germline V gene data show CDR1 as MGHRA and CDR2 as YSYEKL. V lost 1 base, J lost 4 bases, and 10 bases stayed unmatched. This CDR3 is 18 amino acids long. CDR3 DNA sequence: TGCGCCAGCAGCCAAGTCGGCACAGGGGTAACCGGGGCCAACGTCCTGACTTTC. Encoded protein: CASSQVGTGVTGANVLTF.

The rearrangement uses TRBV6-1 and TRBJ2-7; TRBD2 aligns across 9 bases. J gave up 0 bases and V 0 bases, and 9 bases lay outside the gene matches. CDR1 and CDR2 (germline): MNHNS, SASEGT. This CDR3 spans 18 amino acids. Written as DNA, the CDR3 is TGTGCCAGCAGTGAAGCCCCGCTGGTAGCGGGAGCCTCCTACGAGCAGTACTTC. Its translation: CASSEAPLVAGASYEQYF.

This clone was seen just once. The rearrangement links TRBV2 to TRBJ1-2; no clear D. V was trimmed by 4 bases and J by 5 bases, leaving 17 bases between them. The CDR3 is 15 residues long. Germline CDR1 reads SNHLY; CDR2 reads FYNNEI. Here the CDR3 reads CASSAISGGEYGYTF. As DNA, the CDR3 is TGTGCCAGCAGTGCAATCTCGGGCGGAGAGTATGGCTACACCTTC. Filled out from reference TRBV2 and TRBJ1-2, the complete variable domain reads EPEVTQTPSHQVTQMGQEVILRCVPISNHLYFYWYRQILGQKVEFLVSFYNNEISEKSEIFDDQFSVERPDGSNFTLKIRSTKLEDSAMYFCASSAISGGEYGYTFGSGTRLTVV.